This T cell receptor beta chain came from a study of blood T cell repertoires in COVID-19 (dated by TCRdb to 2018 to 2020). In terms of the full investigation: Collaborator samples came from the United States, Italy and Spain and covered acute and convalescent phases of COVID-19. Sample metadata almost always included a de-identified subject ID, COVID-19 status, age in years and sex. Where available, HLA class I and class II types were taken from metadata supplied by the sample provider and were not determined by assay-based typing. Samples were obtained from the ongoing ImmuneRACE study (first 160 participants) and from 1,200 or so subjects provided by 6 global collaborators. Subjects who had been exposed to COVID-19, were actively infected with it, or had recovered from it provided the deeply sampled blood TCRbeta repertoires that made up the dataset. The material from the prospective study consisted of cDNA or gDNA derived from T cells, B-cell-depleted T cells, or PBMCs. The repertoires were released in a freely available public database intended as a resource for research on the immune response to SARS-CoV-2.

The investigation overall reported the following: How much clinical and demographic metadata was included differed by source and by participant, and the metadata was provided uncurated.

The collaborating institutions used their own protocols to collect whole blood in K2EDTA tubes. For TCRbeta analysis, collaborators shipped samples as frozen whole blood, isolated PBMCs, or DNA extracted from either of those sample types. The V end loses 1 base and the J end loses 5 bases, and a stretch of 20 bases separates them. The CDR3 contains 17 residues, cysteine and phenylalanine counted. The read is trimmed to its CDR3 DNA, 51 bases read in frame from base 1. According to the germline V gene, CDR1 reads MDHEN and CDR2 reads SYDVKM. TCRbeta CDR3 regions were amplified from genomic DNA by means of the immunoSEQ Assay, a bias-controlled multiplex PCR. On the study's bioinformatics: Within the assay, amplification of reference gene primers was used to estimate how many nucleated cells each sample contained. To quantify the absolute abundance of each unique TCRbeta CDR3 rearrangement, sequence reads were collapsed and filtered. For each sample, productive Simpson clonality was calculated by taking the square root of Simpson's diversity index across productive rearrangements. TCRdb holds this immuneACCESS table with in-frame rearrangements only. Some clones are missing; in checked studies, unresolved V genes explain under half, and the rest has no known cause. From that table come the V and J calls and clone size; the DNA was used to work out D and trimming. This sample gives about 100,000 clones in total; under 90% of them show up just once. The top ten clonotypes cover roughly 1.5% of the sample.

On this clone: This receptor's antigen is unknown. No base quality information exists; no much larger clone differs at one position.

The specimen sequenced was peripheral blood. The receptor's source is a human donor with active COVID-19. The donor label of this sample is uncertain. The chain links TRBV28 with TRBJ1-2, with the D gene call left open. The CDR3 region has the sequence CASSLYAGSGPRYGYTF. The DNA is TGTGCCAGCAGTTTATACGCGGGGTCCGGGCCAAGGTATGGCTACACCTTC.